A selection of T cell receptor beta chains follows, all from one sample in a study of CD8+CD57+ T cells in acquired aplastic anemia. TCRdb fed the reads into MiXCR, producing one record per CDR3 protein. In the table there are about 160,000 distinct CDR3 sequences, 48% of which are singletons. Sequencing was performed on sorted CD4+, CD8+, or CD8+CD57+ T cells (not recorded which) from PBMCs. These receptors all stem from a human donor with aplastic anemia. CDR3s include the opening cysteine and the closing phenylalanine or tryptophan. D genes are given only for firm matches. Rows may omit the clone size; those that give it use once, few, many or a size class.

TRBJ1-1	TRBV6-6	many	NA	CASSYSSRANTEAFF	TGTGCCAGCAGTTACTCGAGCAGGGCCAACACTGAAGCTTTCTTT
TRBJ2-3	TRBV11-1	NA	TRBD2	CASSSTSGRTDTQYF	TGTGCCAGCAGCTCTACTAGCGGCCGAACAGATACGCAGTATTTT
TRBJ1-1	TRBV5-1	NA	TRBD1	CASSLGVGQGGYTEAFF	TGCGCCAGCAGCTTGGGGGTCGGACAGGGAGGTTATACTGAAGCTTTCTTT
TRBJ2-7	TRBV20-1	NA	NA	CSARVEPFDEQYF	TGCAGTGCTAGAGTGGAACCTTTCGACGAGCAGTACTTC
TRBJ2-7	TRBV10-3	many	NA	CAISEYRVNEQYF	TGTGCCATCAGTGAGTACAGGGTGAACGAGCAGTACTTC
TRBJ2-2	TRBV24-1	few	TRBD2	CASSFALAGFSGELFF	TGTGCCAGCAGTTTCGCGCTAGCGGGATTCTCCGGGGAGCTGTTTTTT
TRBJ1-1	TRBV29-1	many	TRBD1	CSVSTTGALNAEAFF	TGCAGCGTCTCTACGACAGGGGCCCTGAACGCTGAAGCTTTCTTT
TRBJ2-1	TRBV12-3/TRBV12-4	many	NA	CASSRELREHEQFF	TGTGCCAGCAGCCGCGAATTGAGGGAGCATGAGCAGTTCTTC
TRBJ1-4	TRBV2	NA	TRBD1	CASSEDRGIEKLFF	TGTGCCAGCAGTGAGGACAGGGGGATTGAAAAACTGTTTTTT
TRBJ1-6	TRBV9	few	TRBD1	CASSEGQLYNSPLHF	TGTGCCAGCAGCGAGGGACAGCTCTATAATTCACCCCTCCACTTT
TRBJ1-4	TRBV4-3	many	NA	CASSQVRSSNEKLFF	TGCGCCAGCAGCCAAGTCCGGTCATCTAATGAAAAACTGTTTTTT
TRBJ1-3	TRBV11-1	NA	TRBD1	CASSPGTGTSGNTIYF	TGTGCCAGCAGCCCAGGGACAGGGACCTCTGGAAACACCATATATTTT
TRBJ2-1	TRBV27	NA	TRBD2	CASSTQSGRSYNEQFF	TGTGCCAGCAGTACCCAAAGCGGGAGGTCCTACAATGAGCAGTTCTTC
TRBJ2-7	TRBV3-1	NA	TRBD2	CASSQDRASGGTSYEQYF	TGTGCCAGCAGCCAAGATAGGGCTAGCGGGGGGACCTCCTACGAGCAGTACTTC
TRBJ2-1	TRBV7-8	once	TRBD1	CASSEGTASEQFF	TGTGCCAGCAGTGAGGGGACAGCGAGTGAGCAGTTCTTC
TRBJ2-2	TRBV7-9	few	NA	CASRRDLTGELFF	TGTGCCAGCAGGCGTGATCTTACCGGGGAGCTGTTTTTT
TRBJ2-7	TRBV19	NA	NA	CASSNRPSYEQYF	TGTGCCAGTAGTAACCGCCCGTCCTACGAGCAGTACTTC
TRBJ1-4	TRBV7-9	NA	NA	CASRFAGNEKLFF	TGTGCCAGCAGGTTCGCAGGGAATGAAAAACTGTTTTTT
TRBJ1-4	TRBV15	NA	NA	CATSRTNENLVF	TGTGCCACCAGCAGAACTAATGAAAACCTGGTTTTT
TRBJ2-1	TRBV11-3	NA	TRBD1	CASSFTTGIYNEQFF	TGTGCCAGCAGTTTCACGACAGGGATCTACAATGAGCAGTTCTTC
TRBJ2-1	TRBV11-3	many	NA	CASSLRTGTREQFF	TGTGCCAGCAGCTTAAGGACCGGGACACGTGAGCAGTTCTTC
TRBJ2-7	TRBV20-1	NA	NA	CSAKLTGVYEQYF	TGCAGTGCTAAACTAACCGGGGTCTACGAGCAGTACTTC
TRBJ2-7	TRBV19	NA	NA	CASSPSGHDQYF	TGTGCCAGTAGTCCCTCGGGGCACGATCAGTACTTC